Following are 4 T cell receptor beta chains from one sample sequenced in a study of T-cell memory formation after mild COVID-19. MiXCR was run by TCRdb on the 5' RACE reads, yielding one entry per CDR3 protein. The sample carries hundreds of thousands of distinct CDR3 sequences, over 25% recorded once. Sequencing input: PBMCs or a T cell subset sorted from them (not recorded which). These receptor sequences come from an adult woman who had mild COVID-19 (a few samples of this study predate the infection). Cell type and time point are not known.

The chain links TRBV20-1 to TRBJ2-1; 7 bases align to TRBD2. Germline V gene data show CDR1 as DFQATT and CDR2 as SNEGSKA (reference sequence). The CDR3 spans 13 residues. The trim removed 7 bases at V and 4 bases at J, leaving 7 bases unmatched. In nucleotides, the CDR3 is TGCAGTGTGGGCGGGAGTCATTACAATGAGCAGTTCTTC. This gives the protein CSVGGSHYNEQFF.

In its sample, this clonotype was seen a few times. The J gene is TRBJ2-7, the V gene TRBV7-3, with D perhaps being TRBD1 or TRBD2 (5 bases each). The CDR3 loop spans 13 amino acids. Germline CDR1 SGHTA, CDR2 FQGTGA. The V and J ends lost 4 bases and 7 bases respectively, with 14 bases between them. The CDR3 spells CASSSGAREEQYF. CDR3 sequence (DNA): TGTGCCAGCAGCTCCGGGGCCAGGGAAGAGCAGTACTTC.

This chain joins TRBV6-5 and TRBJ2-3, with TRBD1 matching 8 bases. There are 14 residues in the CDR3. Trimming cost V 10 bases and J 1 base; bases outside gene matches: 7. The germline gives CDR1 MNHEY, CDR2 SVGAGI. CDR3 in amino acids: CATTGTGGTDTQYF. Here the CDR3 DNA reads TGTGCCACCACAGGGACAGGCGGCACAGATACGCAGTATTTT.

This clonotype was seen at least ten times. The rearrangement links TRBV9 to TRBJ2-3, with D uncertain. CDR3 length: 17 residues. The V gene lost 4 bases and the J gene lost 1 base, with 19 bases spanning the gap. CDR1 is SGDLS and CDR2 is YYNGEE in the germline V gene. This CDR3 reads CASSPTGRTAGTDTQYF. For the CDR3, the DNA is TGTGCCAGCAGCCCCACGGGTCGGACGGCCGGCACAGATACGCAGTATTTT.